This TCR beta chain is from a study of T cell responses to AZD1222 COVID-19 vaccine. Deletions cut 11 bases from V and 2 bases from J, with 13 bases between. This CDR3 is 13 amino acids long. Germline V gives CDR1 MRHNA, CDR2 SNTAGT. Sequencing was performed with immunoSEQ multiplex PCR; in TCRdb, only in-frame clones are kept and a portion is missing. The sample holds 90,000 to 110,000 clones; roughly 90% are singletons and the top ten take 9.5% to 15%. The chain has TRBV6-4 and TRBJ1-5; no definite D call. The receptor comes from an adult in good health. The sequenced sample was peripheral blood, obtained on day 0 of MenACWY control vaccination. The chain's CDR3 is CACDPTGNQPQHF. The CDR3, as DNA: TGTGCCTGCGACCCCACGGGCAATCAGCCCCAGCATTTT.